This paragraph covers one TCR beta chain sequence. Its antigen is not known. Assay used: immunoSEQ multiplex PCR; TCRdb lists only in-frame clones, some missing. The sample records 30,000 to 35,000 clones, roughly 80% being singletons. These data are taken from a study of OX40 agonist ivuxolimab in advanced cancers. Study at large: Every 2 weeks, patients received ivuxolimab intravenously, dosed at 0.01 to 10 mg/kg. Study-level points and caveats: The average count of expanded clones was higher among CD8+ T cells than among CD4+.

The CDR3 covers 14 residues. After removal of 6 bases from V and 2 bases from J, the junction contained 7 bases not matched to a gene. Germline-derived CDR1 and CDR2 are LNHDA and SQIVND (reference sequence). Source: CD4+ or CD8+ T cells sorted from blood, taken in a trial of the OX40 agonist ivuxolimab. This clonotype was sampled from an adult with an advanced solid tumor such as melanoma, head and neck, liver or kidney cancer. This rearrangement joins TRBV19 to TRBJ2-7, with 7 bases fitting TRBD2. The CDR3 nucleotides read TGTGCCAGTAGCCCCGCCGGGAGGCCCTACGAGCAGTACTTC. This gives the protein CASSPAGRPYEQYF.